This T cell receptor (beta chain) was recovered during a study of blood T cell repertoires in COVID-19. Study details: There were acute and convalescent COVID-19 samples, and they came from the United States, Italy and Spain.

Between the trimmed V and J ends, which lost 4 bases and 7 bases, there was a span of 19 bases. The germline V gene has CDR1 MGHRA and CDR2 YSYEKL. The CDR3 totals 15 residues. Methods used by the authors: Researchers report that nucleated cell counts were estimated from reference gene primer amplification. Using immunoSEQ multiplex PCR, the repertoire was profiled, and TCRdb retains in-frame clones only, with some absent. D and trimming were read from the DNA, whereas the V and J calls and clone size are those reported in that table. The sample lists about 15,000 clones; 85% to 90% were seen once. The rearrangement uses TRBV4-1 and TRBJ1-2, with D perhaps TRBD1 (5 bases). The source is a man aged 55-75 years with acute or convalescent COVID-19. Sequences were obtained from peripheral blood. The CDR3 sequence is CASSLTPGLVGGYTF. The DNA of the CDR3 is TGCGCCAGCAGCCTAACCCCGGGACTCGTCGGTGGCTACACCTTC.